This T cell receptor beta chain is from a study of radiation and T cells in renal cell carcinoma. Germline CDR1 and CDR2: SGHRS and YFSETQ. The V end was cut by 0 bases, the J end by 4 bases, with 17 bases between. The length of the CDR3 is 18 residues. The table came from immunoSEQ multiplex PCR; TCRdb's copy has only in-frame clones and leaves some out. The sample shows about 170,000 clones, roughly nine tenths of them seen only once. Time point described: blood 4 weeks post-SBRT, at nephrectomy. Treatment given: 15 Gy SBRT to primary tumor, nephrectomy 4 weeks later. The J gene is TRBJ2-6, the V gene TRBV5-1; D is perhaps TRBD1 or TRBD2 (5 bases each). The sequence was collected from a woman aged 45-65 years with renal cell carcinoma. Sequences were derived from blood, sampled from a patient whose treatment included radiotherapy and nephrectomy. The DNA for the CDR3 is TGCGCCAGCAGCTTGGCCGGGACCCCGAGGGACGGGGCCAACGTCCTGACTTTC. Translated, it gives CASSLAGTPRDGANVLTF. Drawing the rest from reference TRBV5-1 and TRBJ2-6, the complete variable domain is KAGVTQTPRYLIKTRGQQVTLSCSPISGHRSVSWYQQTPGQGLQFLFEYFSETQRNKGNFPGRFSGRQFSNSRSEMNVSTLELGDSALYLCASSLAGTPRDGANVLTFGAGSRLTVL.